This T cell receptor beta chain is drawn from a study of T cells in Graves' hyperthyroidism and ophthalmopathy. The TCR beta CDR3 regions underwent amplification using RNA transcripts as the source. First-round RT-PCR with HTBI primers amplified the TCR CDR3 region. TCRdb analysed the multiplex PCR reads with MiXCR anew, one entry per CDR3 protein. The table records roughly 740,000 distinct CDR3 sequences, about a sixth of them present only once. The germline V gene has CDR1 SGDLS and CDR2 YYNGEE. This CDR3 is 16 amino acids long. V lost 3 bases to trimming and J lost 6 bases, with 19 bases between them.

The source is a man younger than 35 with Graves' hyperthyroidism. The rearrangement joins TRBV9 to TRBJ1-5; the D gene is possibly TRBD1 (6 bases). Material for sequencing was blood. CDR3 loop: CASSAGRGGVGQPQHF. The CDR3 DNA follows: TGTGCCAGCAGCGCAGGGCGGGGGGGCGTCGGTCAGCCCCAGCATTTT. Full variable domain (outside the CDR3, taken from reference TRBV9 and TRBJ1-5): DSGVTQTPKHLITATGQRVTLRCSPRSGDLSVYWYQQSLDQGLQFLIQYYNGEERAKGNILERFSAQQFPDLHSELNLSSLELGDSALYFCASSAGRGGVGQPQHFGDGTRLSIL.